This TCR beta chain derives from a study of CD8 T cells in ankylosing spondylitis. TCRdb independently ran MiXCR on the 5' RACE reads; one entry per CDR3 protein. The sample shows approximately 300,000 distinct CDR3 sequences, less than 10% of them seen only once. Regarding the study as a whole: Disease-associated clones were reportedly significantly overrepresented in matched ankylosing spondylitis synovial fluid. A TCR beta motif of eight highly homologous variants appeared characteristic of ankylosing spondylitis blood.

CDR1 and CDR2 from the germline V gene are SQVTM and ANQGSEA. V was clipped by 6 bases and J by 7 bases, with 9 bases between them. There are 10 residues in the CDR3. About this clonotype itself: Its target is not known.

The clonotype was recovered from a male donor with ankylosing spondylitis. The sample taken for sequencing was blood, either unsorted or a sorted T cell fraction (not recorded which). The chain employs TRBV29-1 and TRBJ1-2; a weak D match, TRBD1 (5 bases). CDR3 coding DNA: TGCAGCGTGGGGGATGTTGGCTACACCTTC. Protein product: CSVGDVGYTF.